This T cell receptor (beta chain) is drawn from a study of shared clonotypes between healthy human individuals. As for the study in general: The cohort comprised a couple of women and a few men. Their ages spanned 18 to 49 years.

Study conclusions and caveats: Larger richness was generally estimated for naive than memory subsets.

About this clone: Its matching antigen is unknown.

The table came from immunoSEQ multiplex PCR; TCRdb's copy has only in-frame clones and leaves some out. The sample comprises about 330,000 clones, around two thirds of which are singletons, and about a tenth rests with the top ten. The CDR3 is 13 residues long. Germline CDR1 and CDR2: ENHRY and SYGVKD. Trimming took off 4 bases at V and 5 bases at J, with 9 bases between the two ends. The sample comprised memory CD4+ T cells sorted from blood. Subset: CD45RA-negative fraction. This TCR derives from a man younger than 45 in good health. The rearrangement joins TRBV10-3 to TRBJ2-1; tentatively, D is TRBD1 (5 bases). This CDR3 reads CAISGQLNNEQFF. The CDR3 DNA reads as TGTGCCATCAGTGGACAGCTTAACAATGAGCAGTTCTTC.